This T cell receptor (beta chain) was recorded in a study of CD8 T cells in ankylosing spondylitis. Making use of molecular barcodes, quantitative 5'-RACE generated TCR beta libraries. TCRdb used MiXCR to reprocess the 5' RACE reads, holding one entry per CDR3 protein. The repertoire holds about 360,000 distinct CDR3 sequences, with approximately 20% as singletons. Whole-study findings and limits: Reports of some motif variants in reactive arthritis synovial fluid and blood predate this one.

This clonotype came up a few times. Its antigen is undetermined. Sequencing used blood, either unsorted or a sorted T cell fraction (not recorded which). This sequence was found in a male donor with ankylosing spondylitis or in good health (not recorded which).

In nucleotides, the CDR3 is TGCAGTGCTAGAGATCCTAGCGCCTACAATGAGCAGTTCTTC. Its protein is CSARDPSAYNEQFF. V gene TRBV20-1 combines with J gene TRBJ2-1; D perhaps matches TRBD2 (6 bases). V was pared by 0 bases and J by 2 bases, with 8 bases between. In germline, CDR1 is DFQATT, CDR2 SNEGSKA (reference sequence). CDR3 length: 14 residues.